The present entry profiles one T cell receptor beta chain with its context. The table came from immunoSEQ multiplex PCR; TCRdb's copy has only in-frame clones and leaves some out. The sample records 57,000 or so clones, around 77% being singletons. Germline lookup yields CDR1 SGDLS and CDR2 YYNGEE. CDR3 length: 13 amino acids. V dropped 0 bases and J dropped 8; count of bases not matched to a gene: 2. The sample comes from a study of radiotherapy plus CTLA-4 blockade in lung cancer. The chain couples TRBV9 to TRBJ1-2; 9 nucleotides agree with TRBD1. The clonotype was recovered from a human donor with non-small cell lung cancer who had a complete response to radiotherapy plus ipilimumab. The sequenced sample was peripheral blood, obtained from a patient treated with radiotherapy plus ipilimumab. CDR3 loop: CASSVGQGGGYTF. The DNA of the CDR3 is TGTGCCAGCAGCGTAGGACAGGGGGGCGGCTACACCTTC.